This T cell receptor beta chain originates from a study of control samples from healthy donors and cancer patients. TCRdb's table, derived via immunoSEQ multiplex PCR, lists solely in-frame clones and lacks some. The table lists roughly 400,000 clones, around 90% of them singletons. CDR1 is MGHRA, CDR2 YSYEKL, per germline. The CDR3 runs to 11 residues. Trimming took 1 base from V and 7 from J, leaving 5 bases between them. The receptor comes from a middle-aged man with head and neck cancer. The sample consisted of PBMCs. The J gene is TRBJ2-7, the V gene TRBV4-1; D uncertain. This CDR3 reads CASSQAGEQYF. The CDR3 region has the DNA TGCGCCAGCAGCCAAGCGGGTGAGCAGTACTTC.